This TCR beta chain was identified in a study of blood T cell repertoires in COVID-19. Assay used: immunoSEQ multiplex PCR; TCRdb lists only in-frame clones, some missing. The repertoire holds over 200,000 clones, with around 90% as singletons. The CDR3 extends over 15 amino acids. V shed 3 bases and J shed 0 bases, with 10 bases lying between them. Germline loops: CDR1 WNHNN, CDR2 SYGVQD (reference sequence). The sequenced material came from peripheral blood. This receptor was identified in a woman aged 18-35 years who had recovered from COVID-19. The rearrangement uses TRBV10-1 and TRBJ2-3, with D possibly being TRBD1 (5 bases). CDR3 in amino acids: CASSDSGASTDTQYF. For the CDR3, the DNA is TGCGCCAGCAGTGATTCTGGGGCCAGCACAGATACGCAGTATTTT.